Listed below are T cell receptor beta chains from one sample, sequenced in a study of shared clonotypes between healthy human individuals. Only in-frame clones appear in the TCRdb table, and some are missing; sequencing was by immunoSEQ multiplex PCR. The sample yields 1,400,000 or so clones, about 98.5% seen once. Sequencing was carried out using naive CD4+ T cells sorted from blood. Every receptor here comes from a man under 40 in good health. CDR3s include the opening cysteine and the closing phenylalanine or tryptophan. The order of the fields is clone size, V gene, J gene, D gene, CDR3 protein, CDR3 DNA. A D gene is named only where the DNA matches it firmly. The size of a clone is reported for some rows only, either as once, few or many, or as a class for expanded clones.

clone_size: .; v_call: TRBV11-2; j_call: TRBJ2-7; d_call: .; cdr3_aa: CASSLIALAGGSSEQYF; cdr3_nt: TGTGCCAGCAGCTTAATCGCGCTGGCAGGGGGGTCATCGGAGCAGTACTTC
clone_size: .; v_call: TRBV5-1; j_call: TRBJ2-3; d_call: .; cdr3_aa: CASSPGLGTDTQYF; cdr3_nt: TGCGCCAGCAGCCCGGGGTTAGGCACAGATACGCAGTATTTT
clone_size: .; v_call: TRBV7-3; j_call: TRBJ2-1; d_call: .; cdr3_aa: CASSSGQFF; cdr3_nt: TGTGCCAGCAGCTCCGGCCAGTTCTTC
clone_size: .; v_call: TRBV9; j_call: TRBJ2-7; d_call: TRBD2; cdr3_aa: CASSVASGRTYEQYF; cdr3_nt: TGTGCCAGCAGCGTAGCTAGCGGACGTACCTACGAGCAGTACTTC
clone_size: .; v_call: TRBV9; j_call: TRBJ2-2; d_call: TRBD2; cdr3_aa: CASSVRREGATGELFF; cdr3_nt: TGTGCCAGCAGCGTAAGGCGGGAGGGCGCCACCGGGGAGCTGTTTTTT
clone_size: .; v_call: TRBV11-2; j_call: TRBJ2-7; d_call: TRBD1; cdr3_aa: CASSFDRGREQYF; cdr3_nt: TGTGCCAGCAGCTTCGACAGGGGGCGAGAGCAGTACTTC
clone_size: .; v_call: TRBV28; j_call: TRBJ2-5; d_call: .; cdr3_aa: CASSSSTEVQETQYF; cdr3_nt: .
clone_size: .; v_call: TRBV18; j_call: TRBJ2-7; d_call: .; cdr3_aa: CASSPRSKSSYEQYF; cdr3_nt: TGTGCCAGCTCACCACGGTCCAAGAGCTCCTACGAGCAGTACTTC
clone_size: .; v_call: TRBV18; j_call: TRBJ1-1; d_call: .; cdr3_aa: CASITVQTVFGSEAFF; cdr3_nt: TGTGCCAGCATCACCGTTCAGACGGTTTTTGGATCCGAAGCTTTCTTT
clone_size: .; v_call: TRBV29-1; j_call: TRBJ2-7; d_call: .; cdr3_aa: CSVKGSGYGYEQYF; cdr3_nt: TGCAGCGTCAAAGGGTCGGGGTACGGCTACGAGCAGTACTTC
clone_size: .; v_call: TRBV28; j_call: TRBJ2-2; d_call: .; cdr3_aa: CAERGQPNTGELFF; cdr3_nt: TGTGCCGAGCGGGGACAGCCGAACACCGGGGAGCTGTTTTTT
clone_size: .; v_call: TRBV29-1; j_call: TRBJ2-7; d_call: .; cdr3_aa: CSVLDNYEQYF; cdr3_nt: TGCAGCGTCCTAGACAACTACGAGCAGTACTTC
clone_size: .; v_call: TRBV20-1; j_call: TRBJ2-7; d_call: .; cdr3_aa: CSAQQGYEQYF; cdr3_nt: TGCAGTGCGCAACAGGGCTACGAGCAGTACTTC
clone_size: .; v_call: TRBV5-4; j_call: TRBJ1-1; d_call: TRBD1; cdr3_aa: CASSLRGRMNTEAFF; cdr3_nt: TGTGCCAGCAGCTTAAGGGGGCGGATGAACACTGAAGCTTTCTTT
clone_size: .; v_call: TRBV5-1; j_call: TRBJ2-3; d_call: .; cdr3_aa: CASSALQGPTDTQYF; cdr3_nt: TGCGCCAGCAGCGCCCTGCAGGGCCCCACAGATACGCAGTATTTT
clone_size: .; v_call: TRBV6-1; j_call: TRBJ1-1; d_call: .; cdr3_aa: CASSERSKATAEAFF; cdr3_nt: TGTGCCAGCAGTGAACGCTCGAAAGCGACAGCTGAAGCTTTCTTT
clone_size: .; v_call: TRBV6-5; j_call: TRBJ2-7; d_call: .; cdr3_aa: CASSYSRGRFGQYF; cdr3_nt: TGTGCCAGCAGTTACTCGAGGGGACGCTTCGGGCAGTACTTC
clone_size: .; v_call: TRBV10-3; j_call: TRBJ1-2; d_call: .; cdr3_aa: CAISGLLNYGYTF; cdr3_nt: TGTGCCATCAGTGGGCTACTGAACTATGGCTACACCTTC
clone_size: .; v_call: TRBV27; j_call: TRBJ2-5; d_call: TRBD2; cdr3_aa: CASSGWGLGREGGETQYF; cdr3_nt: TGTGCCAGCTCGGGGTGGGGGTTGGGGCGGGAGGGCGGTGAGACCCAGTACTTC
clone_size: .; v_call: TRBV7-8; j_call: TRBJ1-2; d_call: .; cdr3_aa: CASSLVRGYGYTF; cdr3_nt: TGTGCCAGCAGCTTAGTACGGGGCTATGGCTACACCTTC
clone_size: .; v_call: TRBV4-1; j_call: TRBJ2-5; d_call: TRBD1; cdr3_aa: CASSQPGQAPQETQYF; cdr3_nt: TGCGCCAGCAGCCAGCCGGGACAGGCGCCCCAAGAGACCCAGTACTTC
clone_size: once; v_call: TRBV9; j_call: TRBJ2-1; d_call: .; cdr3_aa: CASSTPQDRASLLTEQFF; cdr3_nt: TGTGCCAGCAGCACTCCCCAGGACAGAGCCTCGCTCCTGACGGAGCAGTTCTTC
clone_size: .; v_call: TRBV14; j_call: TRBJ2-7; d_call: .; cdr3_aa: CASSQAVRTYEQYF; cdr3_nt: TGTGCCAGCAGCCAAGCGGTCAGAACCTACGAGCAGTACTTC
clone_size: .; v_call: TRBV18; j_call: TRBJ2-5; d_call: TRBD1; cdr3_aa: CASSPTTTGATVGTQYF; cdr3_nt: TGTGCCAGCTCACCGACAACGACAGGGGCGACCGTCGGGACCCAGTACTTC
clone_size: .; v_call: TRBV5-6; j_call: TRBJ2-7; d_call: TRBD2; cdr3_aa: CASSPGLAGDYEQYF; cdr3_nt: TGTGCCAGCAGCCCGGGACTAGCGGGAGACTACGAGCAGTACTTC
clone_size: .; v_call: TRBV6-4; j_call: TRBJ2-2; d_call: .; cdr3_aa: CASSDSFLGPNTGELFF; cdr3_nt: TGTGCCAGCAGTGACTCATTCCTCGGGCCGAACACCGGGGAGCTGTTTTTT
clone_size: .; v_call: TRBV5-1; j_call: TRBJ1-1; d_call: .; cdr3_aa: CASSLQGDETEAFF; cdr3_nt: TGCGCCAGCAGCTTGCAAGGGGATGAGACTGAAGCTTTCTTT
clone_size: .; v_call: TRBV2; j_call: TRBJ2-7; d_call: .; cdr3_aa: CASSGVNEQYF; cdr3_nt: TGTGCCAGCAGTGGGGTCAACGAGCAGTACTTC
clone_size: .; v_call: TRBV18; j_call: TRBJ2-6; d_call: .; cdr3_aa: CASSPIPSPGANVLTF; cdr3_nt: TGTGCCAGCTCGCCCATACCAAGTCCTGGGGCCAACGTCCTGACTTTC
clone_size: .; v_call: TRBV2; j_call: TRBJ2-5; d_call: TRBD2; cdr3_aa: CASSEALAGGPETQYF; cdr3_nt: TGTGCCAGCAGTGAAGCGCTCGCGGGGGGGCCAGAGACCCAGTACTTC
clone_size: .; v_call: TRBV6-5; j_call: TRBJ2-7; d_call: .; cdr3_aa: CASSYFGPRVAYEQYF; cdr3_nt: TGTGCCAGCAGTTACTTCGGTCCCAGGGTGGCCTACGAGCAGTACTTC
clone_size: .; v_call: TRBV2; j_call: TRBJ2-4; d_call: .; cdr3_aa: CASTNPGQTGGVQYF; cdr3_nt: TGTGCCAGCACCAACCCGGGGCAGACCGGGGGTGTTCAGTACTTC
clone_size: .; v_call: TRBV7-9; j_call: TRBJ2-1; d_call: .; cdr3_aa: CASSLFPGQQYNEQFF; cdr3_nt: TGTGCCAGCAGCTTATTCCCAGGGCAGCAGTACAATGAGCAGTTCTTC
clone_size: .; v_call: TRBV7-9; j_call: TRBJ1-4; d_call: TRBD1; cdr3_aa: CASSRDRDTTNEKLFF; cdr3_nt: TGTGCCAGCAGCCGGGACAGGGATACAACTAATGAAAAACTGTTTTTT
clone_size: .; v_call: TRBV5-1; j_call: TRBJ2-5; d_call: TRBD2; cdr3_aa: CASSLGSGGETQYF; cdr3_nt: TGCGCCAGCAGCTTGGGTTCCGGGGGGGAGACCCAGTACTTC
clone_size: .; v_call: TRBV2; j_call: TRBJ2-2; d_call: .; cdr3_aa: CASGGGRTYTGELFF; cdr3_nt: TGTGCCAGCGGAGGAGGCCGGACGTACACCGGGGAGCTGTTTTTT
clone_size: once; v_call: TRBV9; j_call: TRBJ2-3; d_call: TRBD2; cdr3_aa: CASSVGPGLAGGPLTDTQYF; cdr3_nt: TGTGCCAGCAGCGTAGGACCGGGACTAGCGGGAGGCCCACTCACAGATACGCAGTATTTT
clone_size: once; v_call: TRBV19; j_call: TRBJ2-7; d_call: TRBD2; cdr3_aa: CASSPGLVSYEQYF; cdr3_nt: TGTGCCAGTAGTCCTGGACTAGTATCGTACGAGCAGTACTTC
clone_size: .; v_call: TRBV5-1; j_call: TRBJ2-1; d_call: .; cdr3_aa: CASSPGLERYNEQFF; cdr3_nt: TGCGCCAGCAGCCCCGGACTGGAGCGCTACAATGAGCAGTTCTTC
clone_size: once; v_call: TRBV12-5; j_call: TRBJ2-1; d_call: TRBD2; cdr3_aa: CASGLVTRLAGGRNEQFF; cdr3_nt: TGTGCTAGTGGTTTGGTAACCCGACTAGCGGGAGGAAGGAATGAGCAGTTCTTC
clone_size: once; v_call: TRBV10-3; j_call: TRBJ1-1; d_call: .; cdr3_aa: CAIRSGPTEAFF; cdr3_nt: TGTGCCATCAGATCCGGGCCCACTGAAGCTTTCTTT
clone_size: .; v_call: TRBV18; j_call: TRBJ2-7; d_call: .; cdr3_aa: CASSPPARYEQYF; cdr3_nt: TGTGCCAGCTCACCACCTGCCAGATACGAGCAGTACTTC
clone_size: .; v_call: TRBV18; j_call: TRBJ2-1; d_call: .; cdr3_aa: CASSPGLGDEQFF; cdr3_nt: TGTGCCAGCTCACCAGGGCTTGGGGATGAGCAGTTCTTC
clone_size: .; v_call: TRBV29-1; j_call: TRBJ1-2; d_call: .; cdr3_aa: CSVRPTNYGYTF; cdr3_nt: TGCAGCGTTCGCCCCACTAACTATGGCTACACCTTC
clone_size: .; v_call: TRBV11-2; j_call: TRBJ2-5; d_call: TRBD2; cdr3_aa: CASSIGTSDQETQYF; cdr3_nt: TGTGCCAGCAGCATCGGGACTAGCGACCAAGAGACCCAGTACTTC
clone_size: .; v_call: TRBV28; j_call: TRBJ1-2; d_call: .; cdr3_aa: CATLVGGSYYGYTF; cdr3_nt: TGTGCCACCCTAGTTGGGGGCTCGTACTATGGCTACACCTTC
clone_size: .; v_call: TRBV5-1; j_call: TRBJ2-7; d_call: TRBD1; cdr3_aa: CASSGGDRAHEQYF; cdr3_nt: TGCGCCAGCAGCGGGGGGGACAGGGCCCACGAGCAGTACTTC
clone_size: .; v_call: TRBV7-2; j_call: TRBJ1-4; d_call: TRBD1; cdr3_aa: CASSFGQGNEKLFF; cdr3_nt: TGTGCCAGCAGCTTCGGACAGGGGAACGAAAAACTGTTTTTT